The 2 T cell receptor beta chains listed next were all sequenced from one sample in a study of shared clonotypes between healthy human individuals. Produced via immunoSEQ multiplex PCR; TCRdb's table is partial and in-frame only. The sample shows under 2,500,000 clones, approximately 94% of them seen only once. Sequencing input: naive CD4+ T cells sorted from blood. As to subset: CD45RA+ positively selected. These receptors came from a man in his late teens or twenties in good health.

V and J are TRBV18 and TRBJ2-7; a weak D match, TRBD1 (7 bases). Per germline, CDR1 KGHSH and CDR2 LQKENI. The CDR3 sequence is 15 residues long. V shed 3 bases and J shed 1 base, with 13 bases lying between them. CDR3 coding DNA: TGTGCCAGCTCACCCTCGGCAGGGGGGTCCTACGAGCAGTACTTC. It codes for CASSPSAGGSYEQYF.

The CDR3 is CASSSGLCLFQETQYF. In DNA, the CDR3 is TGTGCCAGCAGCTCCGGACTGTGCCTATTCCAAGAGACCCAGTACTTC. The V call is TRBV21-1, the J call TRBJ2-5; the listed D gene, TRBD2, was not tested against the DNA. TRBV21-1 is a pseudogene segment. There are 16 residues in the CDR3.